Presented here are 2 T cell receptor beta chains from one specimen sequenced in a study of radiation and T cells in renal cell carcinoma. The time point was: blood 2 weeks post-SBRT. Regarding treatment: 15 Gy SBRT to primary tumor, nephrectomy 4 weeks later. Using immunoSEQ multiplex PCR, the repertoire was profiled, and TCRdb retains in-frame clones only, with some absent. The profile shows 100,000 to 150,000 clones, approximately 85% of them singletons. Here the sequenced sample was blood, taken from a patient whose treatment included radiotherapy and nephrectomy. These receptors were obtained from a man between 50 and 59 years old with renal cell carcinoma.

DNA of the CDR3: TGCGCCAGCAGCCAAGGCGGGGGTCGACAGACCCAGTACTTC. This translates into CASSQGGGRQTQYF. J is TRBJ2-5 and V is TRBV4-1; 7 nucleotides line up with TRBD2. The CDR3 has 14 residues. Germline V gene data show CDR1 as MGHRA and CDR2 as YSYEKL. V shed 1 base, J shed 6 bases, and the junction held 5 bases outside the gene matches.

This clone occurred a few times. The rearrangement joins TRBV2 to TRBJ1-1, with D tentatively TRBD1 (6 bases). V lost 11 bases and J 1 base, leaving 14 bases between the germline ends. Germline assignment: CDR1 SNHLY and CDR2 FYNNEI. This CDR3 contains 13 residues. CDR3 DNA: TGTGCCCGACAGGACAGCCAGAACACTGAAGCTTTCTTT. Residues: CARQDSQNTEAFF.